The 25 T cell receptor beta chains in this list originate from one sample, sequenced in a study of read filtering for tumor transcriptome and immune sequencing. This library used 300 to 450 ng RNA and molecular barcoded adaptors spanning alpha/delta and beta/gamma chains. TCRdb ran MiXCR on the reads and lists one entry per CDR3 protein. The profile shows more than 100,000 distinct CDR3 sequences, around 14% of them singletons. Sequencing was done on a sample of a population of CD138-negative cells sorted from bone marrow. All receptors come from a donor at least 40 years old with multiple myeloma.

This clonotype was seen ten or more times. This sequence joins TRBV10-3 and TRBJ2-5; D is unresolved. CDR3 size: 16 residues. The V and J ends lost 4 bases and 5 bases respectively, with 20 bases between them. In germline, CDR1 is ENHRY, CDR2 SYGVKD. CDR3 amino acids: CAISGSKTPKEETQYF. CDR3 nucleotide sequence: TGTGCCATCAGTGGCTCCAAGACACCCAAAGAGGAGACCCAGTACTTC.

This clonotype has at least ten counts. The J gene is TRBJ2-1, the V gene TRBV29-1; TRBD2 might be the D (6 bases). CDR3 length: 16 amino acids. V lost 6 bases and J 4 bases, leaving 22 bases between the germline ends. CDR1 is SQVTM and CDR2 is ANQGSEA in the germline V gene. The CDR3 is CSVELRDGPIYNEQFF. The CDR3 nucleotides read TGCAGCGTAGAGTTGCGGGATGGGCCCATATACAATGAGCAGTTCTTC.

This clonotype was observed many times. The V gene is TRBV6-1, the J gene TRBJ2-7; D is undetermined. The germline V gene encodes CDR1 MNHNS and CDR2 SASEGT. This CDR3 contains 14 residues. Deletions cut 1 base from V and 0 bases from J, with 7 bases between. CDR3 coding DNA: TGTGCCAGCAGTGAAGTTGCGAGCTCCTACGAGCAGTACTTC. Translation gives CASSEVASSYEQYF.

This clonotype was recorded many times. The chain employs TRBV2 and TRBJ1-1; TRBD1 agrees at 8 bases. The J segment lost 1 base and the V segment lost 7 bases, leaving 5 bases of the junction unmatched. CDR1 and CDR2 from the germline V gene are SNHLY and FYNNEI. The CDR3 extends over 14 amino acids. The CDR3 nucleotides are TGTGCCAGCACCAGAGACAGGGGGAACACTGAAGCTTTCTTT. Residues: CASTRDRGNTEAFF.

The V call is TRBV7-9, the J call TRBJ2-1, with 7 bases lining up with TRBD2. Trimming cost V 3 bases and J 5 bases; bases outside gene matches: 4. The CDR3 has 14 residues. Germline CDR1 SEHNR, CDR2 FQNEAQ (reference sequence). Written as DNA, the CDR3 is TGTGCCAGCAGCTTTGAACTAGCGCACAATGAGCAGTTCTTC. Translated: CASSFELAHNEQFF.

The chain joins TRBV19 to TRBJ2-1, with 9 bases aligning to TRBD2. The trim removed 4 bases at V and 9 bases at J, leaving 7 bases unmatched. The CDR3 loop spans 14 amino acids. Germline V gene lookup returns CDR1 LNHDA and CDR2 SQIVND (reference sequence). The CDR3 loop reads CASSTMLAGSEQFF. The CDR3 region has the DNA TGTGCCAGTAGTACGATGCTAGCGGGAAGTGAGCAGTTCTTC.

This clonotype was seen ten or more times. The V gene is TRBV29-1, the J gene TRBJ1-5; the D gene is possibly TRBD1 (5 bases). V lost 6 bases and J 7 bases, leaving 19 bases between the germline ends. The CDR3 is 14 residues long. Germline V gene lookup returns CDR1 SQVTM and CDR2 ANQGSEA. This chain's CDR3 is CSVTWGKWGQPQHF. The CDR3, as DNA: TGCAGCGTCACTTGGGGGAAGTGGGGACAGCCCCAGCATTTT.

This clonotype was recorded many times. The genes are TRBV11-1 and TRBJ1-1; no firm D call. In germline, CDR1 is SGHAT, CDR2 FQDESV (reference sequence). CDR3 length: 13 amino acids. Trimming removed 5 bases at V and 1 base at J, with 8 bases between. CDR3 residues: CASSRYRNTEAFF. The CDR3 DNA reads as TGTGCCAGCAGCCGTTACAGGAACACTGAAGCTTTCTTT.

This clonotype was observed at least ten times. The rearrangement joins TRBV19 to TRBJ2-1; possible D gene TRBD2, 6 bases. The length of the CDR3 is 14 residues. Germline V gene sequence: CDR1 LNHDA, CDR2 SQIVND (reference sequence). The V and J ends lost 7 bases and 8 bases respectively, with 18 bases between them. The CDR3 DNA is TGTGCCAGTAACGGCGGGAACGTCTTCCATGAGCAGTTCTTC. It is translated as CASNGGNVFHEQFF.

This clonotype was observed many times. This sequence joins TRBV12-3 or TRBV12-4 and TRBJ2-1; TRBD2 agrees at 9 bases. The CDR3 totals 15 residues. The junction had 7 bases not matched to a gene; V was cut back by 5 bases and J by 5 bases. The CDR3 spells CASSDSGRGNNEQFF. CDR3 in DNA: TGTGCCAGCAGTGATAGCGGGAGAGGGAACAATGAGCAGTTCTTC.

Ten or more counts support this clonotype. The V and J genes are TRBV20-1 and TRBJ1-1; tentative D call: TRBD1 (5 bases). Germline assignment: CDR1 DFQATT and CDR2 SNEGSKA (reference sequence). Trimming took off 6 bases at V and 4 bases at J, with 12 bases between the two ends. This CDR3 is 12 amino acids long. The CDR3 loop is CSAPTVSTEAFF. The DNA of the CDR3 is TGCAGTGCACCGACAGTAAGCACTGAAGCTTTCTTT.

There are many counts of this clonotype. The genes are TRBV10-3 and TRBJ2-1, with TRBD1 as a possible D gene (6 bases). The V end was cut by 5 bases, the J end by 3 bases, with 8 bases between. Germline CDR1 ENHRY, CDR2 SYGVKD. The CDR3 is made up of 13 amino acids. The CDR3 bases are TGTGCCATCAGTCAGGGGCTCTACAATGAGCAGTTCTTC. It yields the protein CAISQGLYNEQFF.

This clonotype was found many times. The rearrangement uses TRBV15 and TRBJ1-5; D remains unclear. CDR1 LNHNV and CDR2 YYDKDF come from the germline V gene (reference sequence). V lost 0 bases and J lost 0, with 12 bases in between. The CDR3 length is 17 residues. Here the CDR3 reads CATSRDPGISSNQPQHF. As DNA, the CDR3 is TGTGCCACCAGCAGAGATCCAGGAATCTCTAGCAATCAGCCCCAGCATTTT.

This clonotype was recorded at least ten times. The V gene is TRBV29-1, the J gene TRBJ2-3; D is possibly TRBD2 (6 bases). V lost 7 bases and J 5 bases, leaving 16 bases between the germline ends. CDR1 is SQVTM, CDR2 ANQGSEA, per germline. This CDR3 is 13 amino acids long. CDR3 sequence reads: CSAAGLIGDTQYF. For the CDR3, the DNA is TGCAGCGCGGCGGGACTCATAGGAGATACGCAGTATTTT.

On this clonotype itself: A read error is possible here, since a much larger clone lies one base away. The chain links TRBV7-9 to TRBJ2-1; 13 bases align to TRBD2. The length of the CDR3 is 15 residues. Germline V gene data show CDR1 as SEHNR and CDR2 as FQNEAQ (reference sequence). CDR3 region: CASSKLAGGFPEQLF. The CDR3 bases are TGTGCCAGCAGTAAACTAGCGGGAGGGTTCCCTGAGCAGCTCTTC.

This clonotype was observed at least ten times. V gene TRBV10-3 combines with J gene TRBJ2-1, with D perhaps matching TRBD1 or TRBD2 (5 bases each). This CDR3 is 15 amino acids long. The germline gives CDR1 ENHRY, CDR2 SYGVKD. V lost 7 bases and J 0 bases, leaving 13 bases between the germline ends. CDR3 DNA sequence: TGTGCCATCACCCCGGGACGGTTCTCCTACAATGAGCAGTTCTTC. Its protein product is CAITPGRFSYNEQFF.

With regard to this clonotype: A much larger clone lies a single base off, so this may be a read error. The V gene is TRBV7-3, the J gene TRBJ2-2, with a possible D match to TRBD2 (6 bases). The CDR3 extends over 14 amino acids. The germline CDR1 and CDR2 sequences are SGHTA and FQGTGA. The CDR3 region is CASSTGLNTGGLFF. The CDR3 region has the DNA TGTGCCAGCAGCACGGGACTGAACACCGGGGGGCTGTTTTTT.

In regard to this clonotype: Possible read error: a much larger clone is one base away. The chain has TRBV5-6 and TRBJ1-3; D perhaps matches TRBD1 (5 bases). Germline loops: CDR1 SGHDT, CDR2 YYEEEE. The CDR3 length is 16 residues. The CDR3 DNA sequence: TGTGCCAGCAGCTTGGGCCCGGGGACCTCTGGAAACACCATGTATTTT. Its protein is CASSLGPGTSGNTMYF.

In this sample, this clonotype turned up many times. V is TRBV18 and J is TRBJ2-3; 8 bases agree with TRBD1. Germline V gene sequence: CDR1 KGHSH, CDR2 LQKENI. The CDR3 is 14 residues long. V gave up 3 bases and J gave up 1 base; unmatched junction bases: 0. The CDR3: CASSPGQGTDTQYF. In nucleotides, the CDR3 is TGTGCCAGCTCACCGGGACAGGGCACAGATACGCAGTATTTT.

This clonotype appeared many times. The J gene is TRBJ1-1, the V gene TRBV29-1; D is undetermined. Germline CDR1 is SQVTM and CDR2 is ANQGSEA. The CDR3 consists of 15 residues. Trimming shortened V by 4 bases and J by 0 bases, and 15 bases separated the two germline ends. Here the CDR3 DNA reads TGCAGCGTTGTTGGCTCCGGAGGGCTGAACACTGAAGCTTTCTTT. This encodes CSVVGSGGLNTEAFF. The full variable domain, its missing parts supplied by reference TRBV29-1 and TRBJ1-1, is SAVISQKPSRDICQRGTSLTIQCQVDSQVTMMFWYRQQPGQSLTLIATANQGSEATYESGFVIDKFPISRPNLTFSTLTVSNMSPEDSSIYLCSVVGSGGLNTEAFFGQGTRLTVV.

This chain links TRBV2 with TRBJ1-5, with 11 nucleotides matching TRBD1. The trim removed 2 bases at V and 6 bases at J, leaving 3 bases unmatched. The germline CDR1 and CDR2 sequences are SNHLY and FYNNEI. The CDR3 totals 15 residues. The CDR3 region has the DNA TGTGCCAGCAGTGAACTCGGGACAGGGGGTCAGCCCCAGCATTTT. As protein: CASSELGTGGQPQHF.

This clonotype was seen repeatedly, ten times or more. V usage is TRBV11-2 and J usage is TRBJ1-1; D is perhaps TRBD1 (6 bases). The CDR3 totals 17 residues. Per the germline V gene, CDR1 is SGHAT and CDR2 is FQNNGV. V was cut by 0 bases and J by 0 bases, with 14 bases left in between. This CDR3 is CASSLDYVTGLNTEAFF. CDR3 bases: TGTGCCAGCAGCTTAGACTACGTCACAGGGCTGAACACTGAAGCTTTCTTT.

V is TRBV7-2 and J is TRBJ2-7, with TRBD2 matching over 8 bases. This CDR3 contains 15 residues. CDR1 is SGHTA, CDR2 FQGNSA, per germline. J gave up 0 bases and V 0 bases, and 1 base lay outside the gene matches. The CDR3 DNA sequence: TGTGCCAGCAGCTTAGCGAGCGGGAGCTCCTACGAGCAGTACTTC. It yields the protein CASSLASGSSYEQYF.

This clonotype was seen ten or more times. This chain links TRBV11-3 with TRBJ2-1; 7 bases line up with TRBD2. V lost 0 bases to trimming and J lost 7 bases; unmatched junction nucleotides: 6. Germline CDR1 and CDR2: SGHNT and YENEEA. The CDR3 length is 15 residues. The chain's CDR3 is CASSLDAGVSNEQFF. The CDR3 region has the DNA TGTGCCAGCAGCTTAGATGCGGGAGTTTCTAATGAGCAGTTCTTC.

There are many counts of this clonotype. The chain couples TRBV25-1 to TRBJ2-1; D may be TRBD2 (5 bases). Germline V CDR1 and CDR2: MGHDK, SYGVNS. This CDR3 is 13 amino acids long. The ends were cut back, 1 base at V and 5 bases at J, with 6 bases in the middle. Written as DNA, the CDR3 is TGTGCCAGCAGTGAATGGGAGAACAATGAGCAGTTCTTC. This encodes CASSEWENNEQFF. Looking up the rest from reference TRBV25-1 and TRBJ2-1 gives the full variable domain: EADIYQTPRYLVIGTGKKITLECSQTMGHDKMYWYQQDPGMELHLIHYSYGVNSTEKGDLSSESTVSRIRTEHFPLTLESARPSHTSQYLCASSEWENNEQFFGPGTRLTVL.